This entry features one TCR beta chain sequence. The data derive from a study of cytomegalovirus exposure and HLA in healthy donors. PCR amplification relied on 60 Vbeta primers (plus 13 Jbeta primers). The method was immunoSEQ multiplex PCR; TCRdb's version includes in-frame clones alone and lacks a portion of them. The data show fewer than 200,000 clones, roughly 74% seen once. This CDR3 spans 12 amino acids. Germline CDR1 and CDR2: MDHEN and SYDVKM. Trimming took 5 bases from V and 1 from J, leaving 5 bases between them. The specimen was PBMCs. The TCR sequence derives from a male donor in good health and CMV-seronegative. The rearrangement links TRBV28 to TRBJ2-5; TRBD1 is a possible D gene (5 bases). Here the CDR3 reads CASSTGQETQYF. The CDR3 DNA reads as TGTGCCAGCAGTACAGGCCAAGAGACCCAGTACTTC.